This is a list of T cell receptor beta chains from one sample in a study of T cells after posttransplantation cyclophosphamide. Method: immunoSEQ multiplex PCR; TCRdb's copy keeps in-frame clones and lacks some. The data hold around 9,400 clones, with roughly 90% observed a single time. Source: PBMCs, taken about 450 days after allogeneic stem cell transplant with calcineurin inhibitor and methotrexate. These receptor sequences come from a male patient aged 45-60 years who received an allogeneic stem cell transplant from an unrelated donor, was CMV-positive, and had chronic GVHD only. Among the T cells, some may be from the graft donor. The CDR3 runs from the conserved cysteine through the conserved F or W. The order of the fields is J gene, clone size, V gene, CDR3 protein. A row's size may be missing; if present it is once, few, many or a size class.

j_call: TRBJ1-1; clone_size: -; v_call: TRBV6-1; cdr3_aa: CASSGDRKNTEAFF
j_call: TRBJ1-2; clone_size: -; v_call: TRBV6-5; cdr3_aa: CASSAGTPRDGYTF
j_call: TRBJ2-7; clone_size: -; v_call: TRBV5-1; cdr3_aa: CASSLEGRATYEQYF
j_call: TRBJ2-2; clone_size: -; v_call: TRBV27; cdr3_aa: CASSAMTNTGELFF
j_call: TRBJ2-1; clone_size: -; v_call: TRBV13; cdr3_aa: CASSSPGLAGMGSNEQFF
j_call: TRBJ1-4; clone_size: -; v_call: TRBV27; cdr3_aa: CASSYRSEEKLFF
j_call: TRBJ2-1; clone_size: -; v_call: TRBV11-2; cdr3_aa: CASSLRLNEQFF
j_call: TRBJ2-7; clone_size: -; v_call: TRBV4-1; cdr3_aa: CASSPPGGGRPYEQYF
j_call: TRBJ1-1; clone_size: -; v_call: TRBV7-2; cdr3_aa: CASSPRGGTEAFF
j_call: TRBJ1-1; clone_size: -; v_call: TRBV28; cdr3_aa: CASRKQAGMNTEAFF
j_call: TRBJ1-2; clone_size: once; v_call: TRBV5-1; cdr3_aa: CASSLGQGAPYGYTF
j_call: TRBJ1-2; clone_size: -; v_call: TRBV6-6; cdr3_aa: CASSGGTGWTYYGYTF
j_call: TRBJ1-5; clone_size: once; v_call: TRBV27; cdr3_aa: CASSSRGFDQPQHF
j_call: TRBJ1-6; clone_size: -; v_call: TRBV6-5; cdr3_aa: CASSSTTARGNSPLHF
j_call: TRBJ2-2; clone_size: -; v_call: TRBV11-3; cdr3_aa: CASSLRDSHTGELFF
j_call: TRBJ2-1; clone_size: -; v_call: TRBV4-3; cdr3_aa: CASSQRQGVNEQFF
j_call: TRBJ1-4; clone_size: -; v_call: TRBV6-1; cdr3_aa: CASMTGVGTNEKLFF
j_call: TRBJ2-3; clone_size: -; v_call: TRBV11-3; cdr3_aa: CASGPGTAIGTQYF
j_call: TRBJ2-7; clone_size: -; v_call: TRBV11-2; cdr3_aa: CASAPRAGSHEQYF
j_call: TRBJ2-3; clone_size: -; v_call: TRBV10-3; cdr3_aa: CATQPAGDTDTQYF
j_call: TRBJ2-5; clone_size: -; v_call: TRBV19; cdr3_aa: CASSVYSGREEETQYF
j_call: TRBJ2-3; clone_size: once; v_call: TRBV2; cdr3_aa: CASSELLADGADTQYF
j_call: TRBJ1-2; clone_size: -; v_call: TRBV19; cdr3_aa: CAAATAGIYGYTF
j_call: TRBJ2-5; clone_size: -; v_call: TRBV7-3; cdr3_aa: CASSVTSGQQETQYF
j_call: TRBJ1-2; clone_size: -; v_call: TRBV9; cdr3_aa: CASSPRVSERENYGYTF
j_call: TRBJ2-4; clone_size: -; v_call: TRBV6-1; cdr3_aa: CASSELSGVKNIQYF
j_call: TRBJ1-2; clone_size: -; v_call: TRBV9; cdr3_aa: CASSEQTGGAGYTF
j_call: TRBJ1-5; clone_size: -; v_call: TRBV5-8; cdr3_aa: CASSYGQHHSNQPQHF
j_call: TRBJ2-7; clone_size: once; v_call: TRBV9; cdr3_aa: CASSPQQGGVYEQYF
j_call: TRBJ1-3; clone_size: few; v_call: TRBV19; cdr3_aa: CASRPGQLGNTIYF
j_call: TRBJ1-6; clone_size: -; v_call: TRBV6-5; cdr3_aa: CASSYVAGDNSPLHF
j_call: TRBJ2-3; clone_size: -; v_call: TRBV19; cdr3_aa: CASSIEPGDITDTQYF
j_call: TRBJ2-1; clone_size: -; v_call: TRBV10-3; cdr3_aa: CAISGRYNEQFF
j_call: TRBJ2-7; clone_size: -; v_call: TRBV11-3; cdr3_aa: CASSQAAGAKTYEQYF
j_call: TRBJ1-1; clone_size: -; v_call: TRBV15; cdr3_aa: CATSSKQHRILNTEAFF
j_call: TRBJ2-7; clone_size: -; v_call: TRBV28; cdr3_aa: CASSLWTGTYEQYF
j_call: TRBJ2-1; clone_size: -; v_call: TRBV9; cdr3_aa: CASSEPAEGPSYNEQFF
j_call: TRBJ2-7; clone_size: once; v_call: TRBV7-9; cdr3_aa: CASSSQAGWDEQYF
j_call: TRBJ1-5; clone_size: -; v_call: TRBV2; cdr3_aa: CASRGPTGGNQPQHF
j_call: TRBJ2-7; clone_size: -; v_call: TRBV2; cdr3_aa: CASRASTEQYF
j_call: -; clone_size: -; v_call: TRBV18; cdr3_aa: CASSPAGTSLNEQYF
j_call: TRBJ1-2; clone_size: -; v_call: TRBV13; cdr3_aa: CASSFIPGQGRVGYTF
j_call: -; clone_size: once; v_call: TRBV4-3; cdr3_aa: CASSQAPGESNQPQYF
j_call: TRBJ1-4; clone_size: few; v_call: TRBV15; cdr3_aa: CATSRVRQGREKLFF
j_call: TRBJ1-4; clone_size: few; v_call: TRBV19; cdr3_aa: CASRLQGFEKLFF
j_call: TRBJ1-5; clone_size: -; v_call: TRBV6-5; cdr3_aa: CASSWGQGNNQPQHF
j_call: -; clone_size: -; v_call: TRBV5-6; cdr3_aa: CASSAGDSYEQYF
j_call: TRBJ1-2; clone_size: -; v_call: TRBV19; cdr3_aa: CASSNQGPYIGYTF
j_call: TRBJ1-4; clone_size: -; v_call: TRBV15; cdr3_aa: CAFSTRATGDEKLFF
j_call: TRBJ2-1; clone_size: -; v_call: TRBV11-2; cdr3_aa: CASSLGQARGEQFF